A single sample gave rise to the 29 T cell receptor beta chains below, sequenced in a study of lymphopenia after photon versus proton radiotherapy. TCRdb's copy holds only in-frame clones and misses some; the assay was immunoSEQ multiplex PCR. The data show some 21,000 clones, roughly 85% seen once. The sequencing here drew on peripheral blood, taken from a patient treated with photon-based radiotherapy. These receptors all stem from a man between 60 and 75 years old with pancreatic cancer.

CDR3 amino acids: CARPTSSGTGRYEQFF. CDR3 coding DNA: TGTGCCAGACCTACCTCCTCCGGGACAGGGAGGTATGAGCAGTTCTTC. The gene calls are TRBV7-9 and TRBJ2-1; 9 nucleotides agree with TRBD1. The junction had 17 bases not matched to a gene; V was cut back by 9 bases and J by 8 bases. Per the germline V gene, CDR1 is SEHNR and CDR2 is FQNEAQ (reference sequence). This CDR3 comprises 16 residues.

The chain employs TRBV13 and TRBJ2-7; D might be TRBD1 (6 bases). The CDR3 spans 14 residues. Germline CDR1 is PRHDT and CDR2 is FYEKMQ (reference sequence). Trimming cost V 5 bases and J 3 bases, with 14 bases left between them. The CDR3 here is CASSPGTTHYEQYF. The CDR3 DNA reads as TGTGCCAGCAGCCCTGGGACAACTCACTACGAGCAGTACTTC.

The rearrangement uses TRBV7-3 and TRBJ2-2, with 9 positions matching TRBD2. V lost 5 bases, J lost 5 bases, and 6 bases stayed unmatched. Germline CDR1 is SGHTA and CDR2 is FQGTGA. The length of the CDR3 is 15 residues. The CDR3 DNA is TGTGCCAGCAGCCCAGGGACTAGCCGGACCGGGGAGCTGTTTTTT. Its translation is CASSPGTSRTGELFF.

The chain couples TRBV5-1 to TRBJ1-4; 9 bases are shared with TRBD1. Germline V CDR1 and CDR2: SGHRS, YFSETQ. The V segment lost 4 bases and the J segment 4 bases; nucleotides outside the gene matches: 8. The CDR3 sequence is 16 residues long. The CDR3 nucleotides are TGCGCCAGCAGCATAGTGGGGACAGGGATTAATGAAAAACTGTTTTTT. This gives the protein CASSIVGTGINEKLFF.

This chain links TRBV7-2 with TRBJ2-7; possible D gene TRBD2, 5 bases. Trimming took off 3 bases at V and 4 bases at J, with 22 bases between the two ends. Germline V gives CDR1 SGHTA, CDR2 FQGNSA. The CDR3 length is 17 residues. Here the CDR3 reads CASSFPSGLHIDYEQYF. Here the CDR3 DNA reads TGTGCCAGCAGCTTTCCGAGCGGACTCCATATCGATTACGAGCAGTACTTC.

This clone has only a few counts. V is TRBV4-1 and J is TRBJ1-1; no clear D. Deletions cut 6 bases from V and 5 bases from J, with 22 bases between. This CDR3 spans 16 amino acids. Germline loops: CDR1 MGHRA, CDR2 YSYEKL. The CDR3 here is CASSTDRTGRRTEAFF. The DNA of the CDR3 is TGCGCCAGCAGTACTGACCGGACTGGTAGAAGGACTGAAGCTTTCTTT.

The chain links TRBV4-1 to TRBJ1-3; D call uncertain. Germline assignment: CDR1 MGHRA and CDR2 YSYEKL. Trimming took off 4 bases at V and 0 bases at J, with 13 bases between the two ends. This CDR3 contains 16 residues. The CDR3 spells CASSPRTESSGNTIYF. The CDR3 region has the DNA TGCGCCAGCAGCCCCAGGACGGAGAGCTCTGGAAACACCATATATTTT.

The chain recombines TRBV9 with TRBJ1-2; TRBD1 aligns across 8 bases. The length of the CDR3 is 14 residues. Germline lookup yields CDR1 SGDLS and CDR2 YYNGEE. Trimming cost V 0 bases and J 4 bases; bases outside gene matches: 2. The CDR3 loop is CASSVAGGFYGYTF. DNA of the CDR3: TGTGCCAGCAGCGTAGCAGGGGGCTTCTATGGCTACACCTTC.

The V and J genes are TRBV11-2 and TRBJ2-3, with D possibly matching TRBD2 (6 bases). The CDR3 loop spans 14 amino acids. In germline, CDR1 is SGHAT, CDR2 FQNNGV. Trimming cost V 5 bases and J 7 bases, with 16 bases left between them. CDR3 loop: CASSLMGTSYTQYF. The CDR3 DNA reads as TGTGCCAGCAGCCTTATGGGGACTTCGTATACGCAGTATTTT.

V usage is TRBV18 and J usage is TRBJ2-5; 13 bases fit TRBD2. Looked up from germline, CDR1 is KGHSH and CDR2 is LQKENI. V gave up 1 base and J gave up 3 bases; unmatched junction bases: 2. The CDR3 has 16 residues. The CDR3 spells CASSPQGLAGKETQYF. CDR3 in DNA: TGTGCCAGCTCACCACAGGGACTAGCGGGGAAAGAGACCCAGTACTTC.

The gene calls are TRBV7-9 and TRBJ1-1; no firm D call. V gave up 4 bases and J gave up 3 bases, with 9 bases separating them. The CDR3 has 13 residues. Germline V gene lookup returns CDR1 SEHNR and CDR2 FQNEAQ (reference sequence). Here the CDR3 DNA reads TGTGCCAGCAGCTCCAGACTCTACACTGAAGCTTTCTTT. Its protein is CASSSRLYTEAFF. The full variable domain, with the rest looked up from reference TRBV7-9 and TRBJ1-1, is DTGVSQNPRHKITKRGQNVTFRCDPISEHNRLYWYRQTLGQGPEFLTYFQNEAQLEKSRLLSDRFSAERPKGSFSTLEIQRTEQGDSAMYLCASSSRLYTEAFFGQGTRLTVV.

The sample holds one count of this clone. The DNA for the CDR3 is TGTGCCATCAGGACCGGGACTAGCGAAGATACGCAGTATTTT. It translates to CAIRTGTSEDTQYF. J is TRBJ2-3 and V is TRBV10-3; 10 bases line up with TRBD2. Trimming took 6 bases from V and 5 from J; bases not matched to a gene: 5. The CDR3 is 14 amino acids. The V gene's germline CDR1 is ENHRY and CDR2 SYGVKD.

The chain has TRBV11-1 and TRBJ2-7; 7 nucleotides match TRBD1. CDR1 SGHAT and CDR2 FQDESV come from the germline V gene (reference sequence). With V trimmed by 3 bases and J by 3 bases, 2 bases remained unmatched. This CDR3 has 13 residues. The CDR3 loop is CASSLRTGYEQYF. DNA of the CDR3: TGTGCCAGCAGCTTGAGGACAGGCTACGAGCAGTACTTC. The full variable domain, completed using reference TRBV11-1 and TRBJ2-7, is EAEVAQSPRYKITEKSQAVAFWCDPISGHATLYWYRQILGQGPELLVQFQDESVVDDSQLPKDRFSAERLKGVDSTLKIQPAELGDSAMYLCASSLRTGYEQYFGPGTRLTVT.

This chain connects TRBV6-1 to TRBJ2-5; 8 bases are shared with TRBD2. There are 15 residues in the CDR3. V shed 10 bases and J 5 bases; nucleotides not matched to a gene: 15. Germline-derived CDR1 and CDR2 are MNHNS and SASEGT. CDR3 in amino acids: CATSEGLVGFETQYF. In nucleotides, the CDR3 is TGTGCCACCTCTGAGGGACTAGTGGGTTTCGAGACCCAGTACTTC.

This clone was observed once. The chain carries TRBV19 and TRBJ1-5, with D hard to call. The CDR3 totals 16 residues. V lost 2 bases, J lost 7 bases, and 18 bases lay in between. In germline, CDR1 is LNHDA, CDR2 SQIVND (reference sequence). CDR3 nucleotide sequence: TGTGCCAGTAGTATAAGACGTGGAGGAATTTACCAGCCCCAGCATTTT. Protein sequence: CASSIRRGGIYQPQHF.

The CDR3 bases are TGTGCCAGCAGCCGTCCGGGACAGGGCATTTACGAGCAGTACTTC. Protein product: CASSRPGQGIYEQYF. The chain combines TRBV7-2 with TRBJ2-7; 9 positions agree with TRBD1. CDR1 is SGHTA and CDR2 is FQGNSA in the germline V gene. The CDR3 has 15 residues. The V and J ends lost 5 bases and 4 bases, in that order; junction bases with no gene match: 9.

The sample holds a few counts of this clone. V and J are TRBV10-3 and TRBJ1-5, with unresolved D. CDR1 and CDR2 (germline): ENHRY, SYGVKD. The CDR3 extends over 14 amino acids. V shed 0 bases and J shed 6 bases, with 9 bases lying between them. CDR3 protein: CAISESPGAQPQHF. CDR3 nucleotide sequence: TGTGCCATCAGTGAGTCGCCAGGCGCTCAGCCCCAGCATTTT.

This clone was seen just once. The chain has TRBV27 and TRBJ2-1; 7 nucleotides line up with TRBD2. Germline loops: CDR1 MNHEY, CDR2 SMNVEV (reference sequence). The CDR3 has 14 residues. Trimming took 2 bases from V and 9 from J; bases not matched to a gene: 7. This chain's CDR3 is CASSLRPSSGEQFF. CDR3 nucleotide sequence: TGTGCCAGCAGTTTACGTCCCTCTAGCGGTGAGCAGTTCTTC.

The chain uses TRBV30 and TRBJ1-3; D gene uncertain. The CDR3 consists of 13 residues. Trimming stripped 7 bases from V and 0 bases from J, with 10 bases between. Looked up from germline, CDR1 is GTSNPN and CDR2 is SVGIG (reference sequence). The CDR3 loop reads CALSYHSGNTIYF. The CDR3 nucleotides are TGTGCCTTAAGCTATCACTCTGGAAACACCATATATTTT.

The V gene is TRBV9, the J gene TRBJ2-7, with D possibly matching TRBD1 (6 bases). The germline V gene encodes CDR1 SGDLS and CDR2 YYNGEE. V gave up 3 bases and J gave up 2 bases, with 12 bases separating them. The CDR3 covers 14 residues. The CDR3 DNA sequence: TGTGCCAGCAGCGCATCAGGACAGCCCTACGAGCAGTACTTC. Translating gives CASSASGQPYEQYF.

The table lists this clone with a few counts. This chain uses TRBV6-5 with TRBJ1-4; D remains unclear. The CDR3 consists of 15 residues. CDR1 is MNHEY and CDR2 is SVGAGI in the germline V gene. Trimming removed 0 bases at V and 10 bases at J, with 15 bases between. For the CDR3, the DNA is TGTGCCAGCAGTTACTCGCCGCAGGACGGGTCAAAACTGTTTTTT. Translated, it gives CASSYSPQDGSKLFF.

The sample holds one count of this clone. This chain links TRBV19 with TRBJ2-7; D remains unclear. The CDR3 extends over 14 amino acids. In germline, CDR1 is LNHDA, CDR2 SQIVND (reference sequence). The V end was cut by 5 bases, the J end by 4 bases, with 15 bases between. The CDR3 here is CASSPGLKGYEQYF. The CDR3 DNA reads TGTGCCAGTAGTCCCGGGCTTAAAGGGTACGAGCAGTACTTC.

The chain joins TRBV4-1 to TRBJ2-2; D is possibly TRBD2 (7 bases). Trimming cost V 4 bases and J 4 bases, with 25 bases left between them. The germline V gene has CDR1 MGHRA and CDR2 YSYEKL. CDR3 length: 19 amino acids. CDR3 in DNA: TGCGCCAGCAGCCCGCACCCAAGGCTGGCGGGGGCGTTCACCGGGGAGCTGTTTTTT. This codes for CASSPHPRLAGAFTGELFF.

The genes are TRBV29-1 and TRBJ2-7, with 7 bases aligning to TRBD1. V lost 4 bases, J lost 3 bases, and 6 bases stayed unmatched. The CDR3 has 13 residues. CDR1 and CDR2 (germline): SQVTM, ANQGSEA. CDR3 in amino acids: CSVVVGGLYEQYF. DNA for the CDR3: TGCAGCGTTGTGGTAGGGGGCCTCTACGAGCAGTACTTC.

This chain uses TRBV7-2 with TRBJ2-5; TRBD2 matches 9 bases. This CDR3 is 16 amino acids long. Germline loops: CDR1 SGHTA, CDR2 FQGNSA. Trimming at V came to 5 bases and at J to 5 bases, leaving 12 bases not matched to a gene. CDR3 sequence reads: CASSGTGTSMFETQYF. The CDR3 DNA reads TGTGCCAGCAGCGGAACCGGGACTAGCATGTTTGAGACCCAGTACTTC.

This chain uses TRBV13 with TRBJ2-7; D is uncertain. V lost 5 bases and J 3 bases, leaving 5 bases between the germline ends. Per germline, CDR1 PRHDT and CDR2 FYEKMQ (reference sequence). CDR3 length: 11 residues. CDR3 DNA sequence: TGTGCCAGCAGCCTAATCTACGAGCAGTACTTC. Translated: CASSLIYEQYF.

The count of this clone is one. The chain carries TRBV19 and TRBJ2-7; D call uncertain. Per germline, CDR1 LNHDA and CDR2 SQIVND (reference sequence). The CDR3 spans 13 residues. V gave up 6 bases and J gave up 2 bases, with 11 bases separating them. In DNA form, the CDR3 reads TGTGCCAGTAGCGGGCCAGGAACCTACGAGCAGTACTTC. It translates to CASSGPGTYEQYF. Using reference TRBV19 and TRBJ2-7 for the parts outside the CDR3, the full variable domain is DGGITQSPKYLFRKEGQNVTLSCEQNLNHDAMYWYRQDPGQGLRLIYYSQIVNDFQKGDIAEGYSVSREKKESFPLTVTSAQKNPTAFYLCASSGPGTYEQYFGPGTRLTVT.

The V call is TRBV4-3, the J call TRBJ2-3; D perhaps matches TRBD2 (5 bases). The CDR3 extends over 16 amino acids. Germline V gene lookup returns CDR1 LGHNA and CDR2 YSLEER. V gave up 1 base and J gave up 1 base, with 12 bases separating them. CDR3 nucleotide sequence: TGCGCCAGCAGCCAAGCTGCTAGCTGGGGCACAGATACGCAGTATTTT. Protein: CASSQAASWGTDTQYF.

The CDR3 DNA is TGCGCCAGCAGCCATCTTAGGGGGGGCACAGATACGCAGTATTTT. Amino acid sequence: CASSHLRGGTDTQYF. The genes are TRBV4-1 and TRBJ2-3; D is tentatively TRBD1 or TRBD2 (6 bases each). CDR3 length: 15 residues. Deletions cut 3 bases from V and 1 base from J, with 11 bases between. The germline CDR1 and CDR2 sequences are MGHRA and YSYEKL.